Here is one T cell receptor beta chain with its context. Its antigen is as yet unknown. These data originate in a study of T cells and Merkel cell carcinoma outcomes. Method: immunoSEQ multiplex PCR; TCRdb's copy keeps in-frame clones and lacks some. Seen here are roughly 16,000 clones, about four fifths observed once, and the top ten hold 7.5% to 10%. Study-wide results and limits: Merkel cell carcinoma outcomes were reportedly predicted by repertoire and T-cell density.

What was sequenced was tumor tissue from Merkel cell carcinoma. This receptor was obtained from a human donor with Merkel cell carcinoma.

DNA of the CDR3: TGTGCCAGCAGTGGGGACCGGGACAGCGGAGTCTCTAACTATGGCTACACCTTC. Its translation: CASSGDRDSGVSNYGYTF. The V gene is TRBV2, the J gene TRBJ1-2; TRBD1 aligns across 7 bases. The germline gives CDR1 SNHLY, CDR2 FYNNEI. CDR3 length: 18 residues. V was pared by 4 bases and J by 0 bases, with 14 bases of the junction left unmatched.